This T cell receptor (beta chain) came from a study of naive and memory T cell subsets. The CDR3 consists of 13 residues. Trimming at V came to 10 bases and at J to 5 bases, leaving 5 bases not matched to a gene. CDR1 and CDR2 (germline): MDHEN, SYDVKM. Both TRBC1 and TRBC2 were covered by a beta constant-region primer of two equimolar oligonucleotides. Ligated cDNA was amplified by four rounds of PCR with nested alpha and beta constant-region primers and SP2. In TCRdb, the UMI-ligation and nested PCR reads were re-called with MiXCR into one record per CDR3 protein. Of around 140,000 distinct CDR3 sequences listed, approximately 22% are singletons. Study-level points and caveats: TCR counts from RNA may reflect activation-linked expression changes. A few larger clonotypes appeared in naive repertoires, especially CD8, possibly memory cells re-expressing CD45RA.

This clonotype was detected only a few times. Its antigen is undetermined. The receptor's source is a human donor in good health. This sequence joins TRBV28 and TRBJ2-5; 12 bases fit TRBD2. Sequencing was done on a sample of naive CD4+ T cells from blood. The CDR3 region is CAIGLAGTETQYF. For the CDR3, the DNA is TGTGCCATCGGACTAGCGGGAACTGAGACCCAGTACTTC.